This T cell receptor beta chain was retrieved from a study of CD8+CD57+ T cells in acquired aplastic anemia. Sequencing was done on patients that had shown CD8+CD57+ cell expansion by flow cytometry. The CDR3 covers 15 residues. The germline V and J ends were trimmed by 2 bases and 0 bases, with 9 bases remaining between them. Germline CDR1 is MNHNS and CDR2 is SASEGT. This clonotype was seen at least ten times. According to the study, genomic DNA was the template for TCR beta VDJ and CDR3 profiling. TCRdb passed the reads through MiXCR, listing each CDR3 protein once. The repertoire holds around 220,000 distinct CDR3 sequences, with under 50% as singletons.

The sample was sorted CD4+, CD8+, or CD8+CD57+ T cells (not recorded which) from PBMCs. This clonotype was obtained from a human donor with aplastic anemia. The V gene is TRBV6-1, the J gene TRBJ2-3; TRBD1 is a possible D gene (5 bases). The CDR3 loop reads CASSEQGPSTDTQYF. The DNA for the CDR3 is TGTGCCAGCAGTGAACAGGGCCCGAGCACAGATACGCAGTATTTT.